This T cell receptor beta chain was identified in a study of blood T cell repertoires in COVID-19. Method: immunoSEQ multiplex PCR; TCRdb's copy keeps in-frame clones and lacks some. The sample holds some 170,000 clones, roughly 84% seen once. Among Cohort 3 donors, those recovered had two negative PCRs, clearance, or symptom resolution. Trimming took off 2 bases at V and 7 bases at J, with 12 bases between the two ends. CDR1 is MNHEY and CDR2 is SMNVEV in the germline V gene (reference sequence). CDR3 length: 14 amino acids. V usage is TRBV27 and J usage is TRBJ1-5; perhaps TRBD1 as D (5 bases). Sequenced sample: PBMCs or T cells enriched from blood (not recorded which). The TCR originated in a man aged 50-60 years who had recovered from COVID-19. CDR3 nucleotide sequence: TGTGCCAGCAGTTTAAGGGGTGAAGGACAGCCCCAGCATTTT. It encodes CASSLRGEGQPQHF.